These 19 T cell receptor beta chains were all obtained from the same sample, sequenced in a study of OX40 agonist ivuxolimab in advanced cancers. Profiled with immunoSEQ multiplex PCR; TCRdb holds only in-frame clones, not every one. The sample has 80,000 or so clones; approximately 92% are singletons. The sample consisted of CD4+ or CD8+ T cells sorted from blood, taken in a trial of the OX40 agonist ivuxolimab. The receptors originated from an adult with an advanced solid tumor such as melanoma, head and neck, liver or kidney cancer.

V is TRBV9 and J is TRBJ2-5, with 7 nucleotides matching TRBD2. The trim removed 0 bases at V and 14 bases at J, leaving 10 bases unmatched. The germline CDR1 and CDR2 sequences are SGDLS and YYNGEE. The CDR3 has 13 residues. For the CDR3, the DNA is TGTGCCAGCAGCGTAGCTCTTAGCGGGTCCCTTTACTTC. Protein: CASSVALSGSLYF.

This chain connects TRBV30 to TRBJ2-3, with TRBD2 identical over 14 bases. There are 15 residues in the CDR3. The junction had 4 bases not matched to a gene; V was cut back by 4 bases and J by 4 bases. The germline V gene has CDR1 GTSNPN and CDR2 SVGIG (reference sequence). The CDR3 DNA reads as TGTGCCTGGACTGGACTAGCGGGGGGAGCAGATACGCAGTATTTT. This gives the protein CAWTGLAGGADTQYF.

V and J are TRBV28 and TRBJ2-7; the D call may be TRBD1 or TRBD2 (6 bases each). Germline V gene sequence: CDR1 MDHEN, CDR2 SYDVKM. This CDR3 is built from 16 residues. V lost 4 bases and J 6 bases, leaving 22 bases between the germline ends. The CDR3 loop is CASSSRIRGLDGEQYF. Written as DNA, the CDR3 is TGTGCCAGCAGTTCCCGAATCAGGGGACTGGACGGCGAGCAGTACTTC. Full variable domain (rest looked up from reference TRBV28 and TRBJ2-7): DVKVTQSSRYLVKRTGEKVFLECVQDMDHENMFWYRQDPGLGLRLIYFSYDVKMKEKGDIPEGYSVSREKKERFSLILESASTNQTSMYLCASSSRIRGLDGEQYFGPGTRLTVT.

The rearrangement links TRBV18 to TRBJ2-7, with 7 bases fitting TRBD1. Losses at the gene ends were 2 bases for V and 3 bases for J; bases not matched to a gene: 7. The CDR3 loop spans 15 amino acids. Germline CDR1 KGHSH, CDR2 LQKENI. The CDR3 DNA reads as TGTGCCAGCTCACCAGGGGCAGGGGGAAACTACGAGCAGTACTTC. It codes for CASSPGAGGNYEQYF.

The V call is TRBV5-1, the J call TRBJ2-4, with 8 positions matching TRBD2. Trimming at V came to 9 bases and at J to 3 bases, leaving 8 bases not matched to a gene. Germline CDR1 reads SGHRS; CDR2 reads YFSETQ. This CDR3 contains 14 residues. The CDR3 sequence: CATREEAGKNIQYF. As DNA, the CDR3 is TGCGCCACGCGGGAGGAAGCCGGCAAAAACATTCAGTACTTC.

Concerning this clone: A junction boundary mismatches the germline segment, possibly from a read error. This chain connects TRBV19 to TRBJ2-6; D is possibly TRBD1 (8 bases). The germline V gene has CDR1 LNHDA and CDR2 SQIVND (reference sequence). CDR3 length: 14 residues. The CDR3 DNA reads TGTGCCAGTAGTATAGTACAGGGGGAGGGGGCCTCGGCTTTC. Protein sequence: CASSIVQGEGASAF.

CDR3 nucleotide sequence: TGTGCCAGCAGTTCTCGGACAGGGGAAGGCTACGAGCAGTACTTC. Translating it yields CASSSRTGEGYEQYF. The chain uses TRBV27 and TRBJ2-7; 9 nucleotides align to TRBD1. CDR1 and CDR2 from the germline V gene are MNHEY and SMNVEV (reference sequence). This CDR3 has 15 amino acids. Unmatched junction bases numbered 7, after V lost 4 bases and J lost 3 bases.

The chain combines TRBV10-3 with TRBJ1-3, with D perhaps TRBD1 (5 bases). The V gene lost 8 bases and the J gene lost 3 bases, with 11 bases spanning the gap. The CDR3 has 13 amino acids. Germline V gene lookup returns CDR1 ENHRY and CDR2 SYGVKD. For the CDR3, the DNA is TGTGCCATCGGGACCTTGGATGGAAACACCATATATTTT. Protein sequence: CAIGTLDGNTIYF.

The V call is TRBV19, the J call TRBJ2-2, with 9 bases that match TRBD2. Germline assignment: CDR1 LNHDA and CDR2 SQIVND (reference sequence). The CDR3 loop spans 18 amino acids. Germline trimming cut 7 bases from V and 6 bases from J; bases unmatched to any gene: 18. The CDR3 protein is CASTPPAGGLRVAGELFF. The CDR3, as DNA: TGTGCCAGTACCCCCCCAGCGGGAGGCCTCCGGGTAGCCGGGGAGCTGTTTTTT.

The rearrangement joins TRBV5-1 to TRBJ2-3; TRBD1 is a possible D gene (6 bases). Germline CDR1 reads SGHRS; CDR2 reads YFSETQ. The CDR3 loop spans 16 amino acids. Trimming stripped 0 bases from V and 1 base from J, with 12 bases between. CDR3 coding DNA: TGCGCCAGCAGCTTGGCATTAGGGGGTGGCACAGATACGCAGTATTTT. Residues: CASSLALGGGTDTQYF.

The chain joins TRBV18 to TRBJ2-7, with 9 bases lining up with TRBD2. The CDR3 covers 16 residues. The germline CDR1 and CDR2 sequences are KGHSH and LQKENI. V lost 2 bases and J lost 1; bases outside the gene matches: 6. Here the CDR3 DNA reads TGTGCCAGCTCACCAAGTGCTAGCGGGAAATCCTACGAGCAGTACTTC. Its translation: CASSPSASGKSYEQYF.

This chain uses TRBV6-1 with TRBJ2-4; D possibly corresponds to TRBD1 (6 bases). Per germline, CDR1 MNHNS and CDR2 SASEGT. Trimming pared 8 bases from V and 8 bases from J, leaving 16 bases between. The CDR3 length is 13 residues. The CDR3 reads CASGSQGIDIQYF. CDR3 DNA sequence: TGTGCCAGCGGGTCCCAGGGGATAGACATTCAGTACTTC.

The chain recombines TRBV6-1 with TRBJ1-5, with D tentatively TRBD1 (6 bases). The CDR3 spans 14 residues. Germline CDR1 MNHNS, CDR2 SASEGT. Deletions cut 8 bases from V and 2 bases from J, with 13 bases between. DNA for the CDR3: TGTGCCAGCCACAGGGTTTCGGGCAATCAGCCCCAGCATTTT. Translating gives CASHRVSGNQPQHF.

V is TRBV19 and J is TRBJ2-7; D is possibly TRBD2 (6 bases). Trimming took 5 bases from V and 1 from J, leaving 15 bases between them. This CDR3 is 15 amino acids long. Germline assignment: CDR1 LNHDA and CDR2 SQIVND (reference sequence). The chain's CDR3 is CASSPPRLGSYEQYF. The CDR3 DNA reads TGTGCCAGTAGTCCTCCCCGACTAGGTTCCTACGAGCAGTACTTC.

The chain employs TRBV6-6 and TRBJ1-1; D gene unclear. V lost 4 bases, J lost 3 bases, and 6 bases lay in between. Germline CDR1 and CDR2: MNHNY and SVGAGI (reference sequence). The CDR3 sequence is 12 residues long. The chain's CDR3 is CASSSGYTEAFF. CDR3 nucleotides: TGTGCCAGCAGTTCCGGTTACACTGAAGCTTTCTTT.

The chain recombines TRBV19 with TRBJ2-3, with TRBD2 identical over 12 bases. This CDR3 has 18 amino acids. From germline, CDR1 is LNHDA and CDR2 SQIVND (reference sequence). The junction had 11 bases not matched to a gene; V was cut back by 4 bases and J by 3 bases. CDR3 coding DNA: TGTGCCAGTAGTACTAGCGGGAGGGCCCCACCCCGTACAGATACGCAGTATTTT. Amino acids: CASSTSGRAPPRTDTQYF.

The V call is TRBV6-1, the J call TRBJ2-1; a weak D match, TRBD2 (6 bases). This CDR3 spans 13 amino acids. CDR1 is MNHNS and CDR2 is SASEGT in the germline V gene. V was clipped by 4 bases and J by 6 bases, with 10 bases between them. The CDR3 spells CASSAGGANEQFF. CDR3 coding DNA: TGTGCCAGCAGTGCTGGAGGGGCCAATGAGCAGTTCTTC.

The genes are TRBV2 and TRBJ2-1, with D possibly matching TRBD2 (6 bases). Germline V gene lookup returns CDR1 SNHLY and CDR2 FYNNEI. The CDR3 loop spans 12 amino acids. V gave up 8 bases and J gave up 6 bases, with 11 bases separating them. The CDR3 nucleotides are TGTGCCAGCCGTTTCGGGGGCAATGAGCAGTTCTTC. Translation gives CASRFGGNEQFF. The entire variable domain, with the rest obtained from reference TRBV2 and TRBJ2-1, is as follows: EPEVTQTPSHQVTQMGQEVILRCVPISNHLYFYWYRQILGQKVEFLVSFYNNEISEKSEIFDDQFSVERPDGSNFTLKIRSTKLEDSAMYFCASRFGGNEQFFGPGTRLTVL.

Remarks on this clone: One end of the junction varies from germline; a read error may be responsible. CDR3 nucleotides: TGTGCCAGCAACGGACCCGGGGCCTACGATGAGCAGTTCTTC. Residues: CASNGPGAYDEQFF. This chain joins TRBV2 and TRBJ2-1, with D possibly called TRBD1 or TRBD2 (5 bases each). Germline V gene data show CDR1 as SNHLY and CDR2 as FYNNEI. The CDR3 has 14 amino acids.